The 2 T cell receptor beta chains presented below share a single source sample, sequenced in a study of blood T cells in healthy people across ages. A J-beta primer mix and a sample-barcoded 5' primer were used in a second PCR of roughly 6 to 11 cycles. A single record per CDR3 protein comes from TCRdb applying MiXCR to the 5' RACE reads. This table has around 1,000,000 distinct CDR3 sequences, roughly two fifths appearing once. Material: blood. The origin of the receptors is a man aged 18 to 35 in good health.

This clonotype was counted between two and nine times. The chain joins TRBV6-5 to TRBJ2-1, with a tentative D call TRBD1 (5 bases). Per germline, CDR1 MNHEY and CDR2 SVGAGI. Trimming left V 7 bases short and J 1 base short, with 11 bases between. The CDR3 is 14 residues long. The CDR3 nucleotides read TGTGCCAGCACTTGGGGCAGGTCCTACAATGAGCAGTTCTTC. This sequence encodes CASTWGRSYNEQFF.

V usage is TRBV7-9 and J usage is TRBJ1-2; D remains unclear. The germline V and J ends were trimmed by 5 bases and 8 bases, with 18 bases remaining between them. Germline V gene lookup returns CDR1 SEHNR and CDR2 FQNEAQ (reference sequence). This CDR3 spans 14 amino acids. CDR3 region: CASSVGPTREGYTF. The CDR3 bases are TGTGCCAGCAGCGTAGGACCTACCCGGGAGGGCTACACCTTC. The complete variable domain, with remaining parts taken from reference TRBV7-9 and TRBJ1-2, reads DTGVSQNPRHKITKRGQNVTFRCDPISEHNRLYWYRQTLGQGPEFLTYFQNEAQLEKSRLLSDRFSAERPKGSFSTLEIQRTEQGDSAMYLCASSVGPTREGYTFGSGTRLTVV.